The 2 T cell receptor beta chains presented below share a single source sample, sequenced in a study of blood T cell repertoires in COVID-19. TCRdb's copy holds only in-frame clones and misses some; the assay was immunoSEQ multiplex PCR. The sample shows around 110,000 clones, 82% of them seen only once. Material for sequencing was peripheral blood. All receptors derive from a man aged 70-80 years with acute or convalescent COVID-19.

This clone is a singleton in its sample. The V gene is TRBV5-4, the J gene TRBJ2-2, with 8 bases matching TRBD2. This CDR3 is built from 15 residues. V shed 4 bases, J shed 1 base, and the junction held 3 bases outside the gene matches. Germline assignment: CDR1 SGHNT and CDR2 YYREEE (reference sequence). The CDR3 bases are TGTGCCAGCAGCGCAAGCGGGGGGAACACCGGGGAGCTGTTTTTT. This translates into CASSASGGNTGELFF.

The chain has TRBV27 and TRBJ1-5; tentative D call: TRBD1 (5 bases). The length of the CDR3 is 17 residues. Germline V CDR1 and CDR2: MNHEY, SMNVEV (reference sequence). V gave up 6 bases and J gave up 4 bases, with 22 bases separating them. The CDR3 DNA sequence: TGTGCCAGCAGCCCCGGGGCGGGACCCCGAAGGAATCAGCCCCAGCATTTT. Its translation is CASSPGAGPRRNQPQHF.